The clone carrying this T cell receptor beta chain has only a few counts. What it recognizes is unknown. Germline lookup yields CDR1 LGHNA and CDR2 YSLEER. The CDR3 contains 15 residues. Trimming took 3 bases from V and 7 from J, leaving 15 bases between them. Amplification by 5'RACE using constant-segment primers produced TCR alpha and TCR beta cDNA libraries that carried sample barcodes and UMIs. TCRdb reprocessed the 5' RACE reads with MiXCR, giving one entry per CDR3 protein. The sample holds about 320,000 distinct CDR3 sequences; more than 13% are singletons and the top ten take roughly 21%. This sample stems from a study of T-cell memory formation after mild COVID-19. Notes on the study in general: The finding that pre-infection memory included some responding clones suggested that cross-reactive memory joined. The authors left the SARS-CoV-2 specificity of second-wave clones peaking on day 37 unconfirmed.

Input material: PBMCs or a T cell subset sorted from them (not recorded which). The receptor was derived from a man younger than 35 who had mild COVID-19 (a few samples of this study predate the infection). Cell type and time point are not known. This chain links TRBV4-3 with TRBJ2-2; D gene unclear. Here the CDR3 DNA reads TGCGCCAGCAGCCAGGGTACGAGGTTCGGCGGGGAGCTGTTTTTT. Translation: CASSQGTRFGGELFF.